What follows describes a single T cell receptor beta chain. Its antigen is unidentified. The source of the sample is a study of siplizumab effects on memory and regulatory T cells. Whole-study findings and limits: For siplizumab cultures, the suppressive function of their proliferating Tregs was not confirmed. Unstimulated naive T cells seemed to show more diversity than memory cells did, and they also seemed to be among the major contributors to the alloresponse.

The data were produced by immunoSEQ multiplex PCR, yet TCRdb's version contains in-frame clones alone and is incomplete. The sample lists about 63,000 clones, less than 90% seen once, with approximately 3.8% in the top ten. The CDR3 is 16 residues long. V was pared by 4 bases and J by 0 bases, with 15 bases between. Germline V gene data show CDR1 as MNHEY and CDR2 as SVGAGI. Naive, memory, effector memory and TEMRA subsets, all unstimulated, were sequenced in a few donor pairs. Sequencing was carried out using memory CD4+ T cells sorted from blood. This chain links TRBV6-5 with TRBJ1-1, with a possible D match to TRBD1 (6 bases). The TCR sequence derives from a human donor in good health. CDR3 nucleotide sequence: TGTGCCAGCAGTTTCCTACAGGGTCCCCTGAACACTGAAGCTTTCTTT. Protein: CASSFLQGPLNTEAFF.